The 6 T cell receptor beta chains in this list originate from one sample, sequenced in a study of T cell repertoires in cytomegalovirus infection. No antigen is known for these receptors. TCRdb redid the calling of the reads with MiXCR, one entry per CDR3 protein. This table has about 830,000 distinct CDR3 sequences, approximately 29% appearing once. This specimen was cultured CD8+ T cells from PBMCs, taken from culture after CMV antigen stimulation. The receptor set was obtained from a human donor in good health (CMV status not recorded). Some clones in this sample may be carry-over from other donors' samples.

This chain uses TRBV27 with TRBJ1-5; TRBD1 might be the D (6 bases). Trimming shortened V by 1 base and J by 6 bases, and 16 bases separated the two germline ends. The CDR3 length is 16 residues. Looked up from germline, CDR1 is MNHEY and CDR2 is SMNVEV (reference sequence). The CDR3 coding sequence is TGTGCCAGCAGTTTATATGCTACAGGGACAACTCAGCCCCAGCATTTT. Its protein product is CASSLYATGTTQPQHF.

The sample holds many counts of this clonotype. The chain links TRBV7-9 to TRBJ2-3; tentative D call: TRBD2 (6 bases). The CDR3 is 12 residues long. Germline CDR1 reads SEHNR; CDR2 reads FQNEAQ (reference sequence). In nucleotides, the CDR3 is TGTGCTGCGGGGAGTAGCACAGATACGCAGTATTTT. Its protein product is CAAGSSTDTQYF.

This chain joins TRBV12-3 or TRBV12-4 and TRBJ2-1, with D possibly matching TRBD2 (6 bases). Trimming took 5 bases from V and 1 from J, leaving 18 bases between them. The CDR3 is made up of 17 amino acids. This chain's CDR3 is CASSLGGVELSYNEQFF. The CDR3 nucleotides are TGTGCCAGCAGTCTGGGAGGTGTAGAGCTTTCCTACAATGAGCAGTTCTTC.

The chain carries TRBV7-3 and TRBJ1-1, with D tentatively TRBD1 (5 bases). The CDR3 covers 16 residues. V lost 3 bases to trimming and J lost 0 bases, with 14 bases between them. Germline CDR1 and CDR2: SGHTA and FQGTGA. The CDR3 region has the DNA TGTGCCAGCAGCTTGGGGGAATTTCAAATGAACACTGAAGCTTTCTTT. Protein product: CASSLGEFQMNTEAFF. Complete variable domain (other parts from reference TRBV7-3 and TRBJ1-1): GAGVSQTPSNKVTEKGKYVELRCDPISGHTALYWYRQSLGQGPEFLIYFQGTGAADDSGLPNDRFFAVRPEGSVSTLKIQRTERGDSAVYLCASSLGEFQMNTEAFFGQGTRLTVV.

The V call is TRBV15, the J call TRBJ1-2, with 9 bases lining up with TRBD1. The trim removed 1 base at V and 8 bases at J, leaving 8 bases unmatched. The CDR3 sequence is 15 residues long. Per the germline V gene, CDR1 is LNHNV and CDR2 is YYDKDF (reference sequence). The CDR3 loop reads CATSRAGTGLGGYTF. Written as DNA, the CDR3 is TGTGCCACCAGCAGAGCCGGGACAGGGCTGGGCGGCTACACCTTC.

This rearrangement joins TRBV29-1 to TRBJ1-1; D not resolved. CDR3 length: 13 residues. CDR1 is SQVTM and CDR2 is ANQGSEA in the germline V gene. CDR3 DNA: TGCACTTGCTCCGGACCGCCGAACACTGAAGCTTTCTTT. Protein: CTCSGPPNTEAFF. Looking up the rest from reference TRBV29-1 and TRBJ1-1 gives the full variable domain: SAVISQKPSRDICQRGTSLTIQCQVDSQVTMMFWYRQQPGQSLTLIATANQGSEATYESGFVIDKFPISRPNLTFSTLTVSNMSPEDSSIYLCTCSGPPNTEAFFGQGTRLTVV.